These T cell receptor beta chains were read from a single sample in a study of blood T cells in healthy people across ages. TCRdb re-called the 5' RACE reads with MiXCR, one entry per CDR3 protein. The table shows about 1.4 million distinct CDR3 sequences, with approximately 59% occurring only once. The sample taken for sequencing was blood. The receptors derive from a man aged 18 to 29 in good health. Each CDR3 is given with its conserved first and last residue. The D gene is left open where the match is weak. Where a row states a size, it is once, few, many or the class of an expanded clone; other rows omit it.

V gene	clone size	J gene	D gene	CDR3 DNA	CDR3 protein
TRBV6-1	many	TRBJ1-2	TRBD1	TGTGCCAGCAGTGAAAGGGGGCCTAACTATGGCTACACCTTC	CASSERGPNYGYTF
TRBV27	NA	TRBJ2-7	NA	TGTGCCAGCAGTTTCGGGGAGGCCTACGAGCAGTACTTC	CASSFGEAYEQYF
TRBV9	few	TRBJ2-7	NA	TGTGCCAGCAGCGTAGGGGTAGGGCGGAACGAGCAGTACTTC	CASSVGVGRNEQYF
TRBV7-2	NA	TRBJ1-5	NA	TGTGCCAGCAGCTCGGACGGGGCCTTAAATCAGCCCCAGCATTTT	CASSSDGALNQPQHF
TRBV30	NA	TRBJ2-3	TRBD2	TGTGCCTGGAGCTATAGCGGGAGGGGAGATACGCAGTATTTT	CAWSYSGRGDTQYF
TRBV7-2	NA	TRBJ1-2	NA	TGTGCCAGCAGCGCCGGGGGGACGTATGGCTACACCTTC	CASSAGGTYGYTF
TRBV6-6	few	TRBJ2-2	TRBD2	TGTGCCAGCAGTGGGGCCGGACTAGTCGAGGGCGGGGAGCTGTTTTTT	CASSGAGLVEGGELFF
TRBV20-1	NA	TRBJ2-7	NA	TGCAGTGCAAACCCATTGGAAGGGATCGACTCCTACGAGCAGTACTTC	CSANPLEGIDSYEQYF
TRBV4-2	NA	TRBJ2-7	TRBD2	TGTGCCAGCAGTCAGAGGCTAGCGGGAACCTCCTACGAGCAGTACTTC	CASSQRLAGTSYEQYF
TRBV6-5	NA	TRBJ2-5	TRBD1	TGTGCCAGCAGTGAACAGGGGGCGGGAGAGACCCAGTACTTC	CASSEQGAGETQYF
TRBV18	NA	TRBJ2-2	NA	TGTGCCAGTACAGGGTCCGTTAAGAACGCCGGGGAGCTGTTTTTT	CASTGSVKNAGELFF
TRBV28	many	TRBJ2-7	NA	TGTGCCAGCAGCCCGCCCGAGTCAGGGTCCTACGAGCAGTACTTC	CASSPPESGSYEQYF
TRBV6-2/TRBV6-3	NA	TRBJ2-1	TRBD1	TGTGCCAGCAGCGGACAGGGGGCGGTCAATGAGCAGTTCTTC	CASSGQGAVNEQFF
TRBV12-3/TRBV12-4	once	TRBJ2-3	NA	TGTGCCAGCAACCGAGGGTTGGATACGCAGTATTTT	CASNRGLDTQYF
TRBV28	NA	TRBJ1-5	TRBD1	TGTGCCAGCAGTATCCCCGGGACAGGCCCGAATCAGCCCCAGCATTTT	CASSIPGTGPNQPQHF
TRBV29-1	few	TRBJ2-1	TRBD2	TGCAGCGTTGAGAGGGGGGGACTAGCGGGGAGTGAGCAGTTCTTC	CSVERGGLAGSEQFF
TRBV4-3	NA	TRBJ1-2	NA	TGCGCCAGCAGCCTAGCATACCGGGACGGAAACCGACTTGACTATGGCTACACCTTC	CASSLAYRDGNRLDYGYTF
TRBV10-3	NA	TRBJ1-6	TRBD1	TGTGCCATCAGGGGGACAGGGGGAAGAAATTCACCCCTCCACTTT	CAIRGTGGRNSPLHF
TRBV27	NA	TRBJ1-6	NA	TGTGCCAGCAGACCGGGACTGAGTAGTTCACCCCTCCACTTT	CASRPGLSSSPLHF
TRBV12-3/TRBV12-4	NA	TRBJ2-1	NA	TGTGCCAGCACCAGTCCGGCGACCGATCTTAGCAACTCGGTATACAATGAGCAGTTCTTC	CASTSPATDLSNSVYNEQFF
TRBV15	few	TRBJ2-2	NA	TGTGCCACCAGCCCCCTAGCGCCGGGGACCGGGGAGCTGTTTTTT	CATSPLAPGTGELFF
TRBV28	few	TRBJ1-4	NA	TGTGCCAGCAGAGTTGAGCCCGGGGTAAGGTTTTTT	CASRVEPGVRFF
TRBV20-1	NA	TRBJ2-7	NA	TGCAGTGCTAGACCCCCGACAGAATCCTACGAGCAGTACTTC	CSARPPTESYEQYF
TRBV4-1	NA	TRBJ2-1	TRBD2	TGCGCCAGCGGCCAACCCAAATCAGCGGGAGGGCCATACAATGAGCAGTTCTTC	CASGQPKSAGGPYNEQFF
TRBV12-3/TRBV12-4	NA	TRBJ1-5	TRBD1	TGTGCCAGCAGAAACACAGGGGGCAGGAATCAGCCCCAGCATTTT	CASRNTGGRNQPQHF
TRBV9	NA	TRBJ1-2	TRBD1	TGTGCCAGCAGCGTAGGACTACAGGGGGTAGACTATGGCTACACCTTC	CASSVGLQGVDYGYTF
TRBV5-5	NA	TRBJ2-5	NA	TGTGCCAGCAGCTTACTCTTTAATGAGAATCGGGAGACCCAGTACTTC	CASSLLFNENRETQYF
TRBV7-2	many	TRBJ2-7	TRBD1	TGTGCCAGCAGCTCAAGGACAGGGGCCTACGAGCAGTACTTC	CASSSRTGAYEQYF
TRBV15	NA	TRBJ1-4	NA	TGTGCCACCAGCGAAGAACCGGATTGGGGGGAAAAACTGTTTTTT	CATSEEPDWGEKLFF
TRBV6-5	few	TRBJ1-2	NA	TGTGCCAGCTCCCTTAGAGGGCCTTATGGCTACACCTTC	CASSLRGPYGYTF
TRBV10-1	NA	TRBJ2-6	NA	TGCGCCAGCAGTGTCGCCCCGCGCTCTGGGGCCAACGTCCTGACTTTC	CASSVAPRSGANVLTF
TRBV6-5	NA	TRBJ2-3	TRBD2	TGTGCCGGCAGTTCTAGCGGGAGCGGTTCAGATACGCAGTATTTT	CAGSSSGSGSDTQYF
TRBV4-2	NA	TRBJ2-1	TRBD2	TGTGCCAGCAGCCCAACCCCTAGCGGGCCTTACAATAAGCAGTTCTTC	CASSPTPSGPYNKQFF
TRBV14	once	TRBJ2-5	NA	TGTGCCAGCAGCCAAGATATTTCTCGGCAGTACTTC	CASSQDISRQYF
TRBV29-1	many	TRBJ2-1	NA	TGCAGCGTTGGGCAGGGGAATGAGCAGTTCTTC	CSVGQGNEQFF
TRBV3-1	NA	TRBJ2-7	TRBD1	TGTGCCAGCAGCCAAACCTGGACAGGGGGCGTCGAGCAGTACTTC	CASSQTWTGGVEQYF
TRBV19	NA	TRBJ2-1	NA	TGTGCCAGTAGTATCCTTGGCAGGGGATGGGATCGGAATGAGCAGTTCTTC	CASSILGRGWDRNEQFF
TRBV29-1	NA	TRBJ1-1	NA	TGCAGCGTTGCTACGAATTGGAACACTGAAGCTTTCTTT	CSVATNWNTEAFF